The sample holds many counts of the clone carrying this TCR beta chain. Its antigen remains unidentified. The source of the sample is a study of T cells in Graves' hyperthyroidism and ophthalmopathy. Study outcomes and limitations: With a median lead of about 6.9 months before onset, the model predicted ophthalmopathy.

Pregnant or lactating patients were excluded, as were those with uncontrolled infection or other autoimmune disease. Losses at the gene ends were 6 bases for V and 6 bases for J; bases not matched to a gene: 6. This CDR3 has 12 amino acids. Germline CDR1 DFQATT, CDR2 SNEGSKA (reference sequence). Template material for amplifying TCR beta CDR3 regions consisted of RNA transcripts. First-round RT-PCR of the TCR CDR3 relied on the HTBI primer set. MiXCR, run by TCRdb on the multiplex PCR reads, gives a single entry per CDR3 protein. The sample shows about 610,000 distinct CDR3 sequences, 16% of them seen only once.

The receptor's source is a woman between 40 and 55 years old with Graves' ophthalmopathy. This chain connects TRBV20-1 to TRBJ1-2; 8 bases map to TRBD1. The specimen was blood. The CDR3 is CSAATGADGYTF. The CDR3 bases are TGCAGTGCAGCGACAGGGGCAGATGGCTACACCTTC.